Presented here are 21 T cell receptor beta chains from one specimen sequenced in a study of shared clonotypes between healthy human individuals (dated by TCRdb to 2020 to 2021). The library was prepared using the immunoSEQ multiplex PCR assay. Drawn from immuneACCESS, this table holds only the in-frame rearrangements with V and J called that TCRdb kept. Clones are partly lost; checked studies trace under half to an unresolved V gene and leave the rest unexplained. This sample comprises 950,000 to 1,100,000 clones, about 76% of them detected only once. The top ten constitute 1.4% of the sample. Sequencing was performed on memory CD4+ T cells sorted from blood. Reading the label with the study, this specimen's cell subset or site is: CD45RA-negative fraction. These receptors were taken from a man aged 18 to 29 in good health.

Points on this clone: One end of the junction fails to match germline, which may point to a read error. The CDR3 here is CASRGEAFQETQYF. The DNA of the CDR3 is TGTGCTAGTAGGGGAGAGGCTTTCCAAGAGACCCAGTACTTC. This chain links TRBV19 with TRBJ2-5; D tentatively reads TRBD1 or TRBD2 (5 bases each). The CDR3 spans 14 residues. Germline V gene data show CDR1 as LNHDA and CDR2 as SQIVND (reference sequence).

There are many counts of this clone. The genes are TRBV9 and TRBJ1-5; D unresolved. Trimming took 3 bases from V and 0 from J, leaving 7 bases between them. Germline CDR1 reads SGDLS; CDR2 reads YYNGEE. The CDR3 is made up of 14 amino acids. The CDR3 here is CASSAQDSNQPQHF. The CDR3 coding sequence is TGTGCCAGCAGCGCCCAGGATAGCAATCAGCCCCAGCATTTT.

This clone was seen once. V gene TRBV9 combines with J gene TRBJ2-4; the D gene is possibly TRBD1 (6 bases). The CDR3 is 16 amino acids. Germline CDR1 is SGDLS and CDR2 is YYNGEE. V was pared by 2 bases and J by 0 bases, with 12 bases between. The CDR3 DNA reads TGTGCCAGCAGCGTCCGGACAGATGTAGCCAAAAACATTCAGTACTTC. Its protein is CASSVRTDVAKNIQYF.

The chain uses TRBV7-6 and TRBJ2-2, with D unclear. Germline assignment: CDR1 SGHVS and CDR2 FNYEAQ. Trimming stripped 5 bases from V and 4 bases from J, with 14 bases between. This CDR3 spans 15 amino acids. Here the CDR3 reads CASSPRARTTGELFF. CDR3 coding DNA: TGTGCCAGCAGCCCCCGGGCCAGGACCACCGGGGAGCTGTTTTTT.

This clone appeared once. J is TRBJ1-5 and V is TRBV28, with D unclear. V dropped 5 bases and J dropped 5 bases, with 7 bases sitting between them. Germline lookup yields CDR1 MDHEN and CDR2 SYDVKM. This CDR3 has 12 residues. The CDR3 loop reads CASSVTYQPQHF. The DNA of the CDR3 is TGTGCCAGCAGTGTCACATATCAGCCCCAGCATTTT.

The CDR3 sequence is CASSPPELAGGWRAKNIQYF. CDR3 nucleotides: TGTGCCAGCTCACCACCGGAACTAGCGGGAGGATGGAGGGCCAAAAACATTCAGTACTTC. This chain uses TRBV18 with TRBJ2-4, with 12 bases fitting TRBD2. The germline V gene encodes CDR1 KGHSH and CDR2 LQKENI. V was clipped by 0 bases and J by 1 base; unmatched bases: 10. This CDR3 spans 20 amino acids. Full variable domain (remainder filled in from reference TRBV18 and TRBJ2-4): NAGVMQNPRHLVRRRGQEARLRCSPMKGHSHVYWYRQLPEEGLKFMVYLQKENIIDESGMPKERFSAEFPKEGPSILRIQQVVRGDSAAYFCASSPPELAGGWRAKNIQYFGAGTRLSVL.

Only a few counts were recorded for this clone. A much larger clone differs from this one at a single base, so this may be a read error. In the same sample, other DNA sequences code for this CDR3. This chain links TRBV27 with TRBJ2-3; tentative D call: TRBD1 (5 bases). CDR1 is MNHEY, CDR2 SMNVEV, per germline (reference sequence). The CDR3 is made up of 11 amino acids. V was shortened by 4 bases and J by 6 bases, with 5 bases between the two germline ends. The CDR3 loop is CASSWGDTQYF. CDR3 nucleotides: TGTGCCAGCAGTTGGGGCGATACGCAGTATTTT.

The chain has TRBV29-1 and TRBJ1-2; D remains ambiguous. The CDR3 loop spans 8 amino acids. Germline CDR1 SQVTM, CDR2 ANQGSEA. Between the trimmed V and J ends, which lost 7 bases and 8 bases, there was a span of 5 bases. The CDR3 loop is CSGSGYTF. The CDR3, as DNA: TGCAGCGGCTCCGGCTACACCTTC.

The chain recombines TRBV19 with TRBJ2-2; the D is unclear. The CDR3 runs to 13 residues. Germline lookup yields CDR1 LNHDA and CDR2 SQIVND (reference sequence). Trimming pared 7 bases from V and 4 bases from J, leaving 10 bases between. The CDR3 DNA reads TGTGCCAGTAAGTGGGGTGGCACCGGGGAGCTGTTTTTT. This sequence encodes CASKWGGTGELFF. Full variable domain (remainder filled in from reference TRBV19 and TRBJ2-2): DGGITQSPKYLFRKEGQNVTLSCEQNLNHDAMYWYRQDPGQGLRLIYYSQIVNDFQKGDIAEGYSVSREKKESFPLTVTSAQKNPTAFYLCASKWGGTGELFFGEGSRLTVL.

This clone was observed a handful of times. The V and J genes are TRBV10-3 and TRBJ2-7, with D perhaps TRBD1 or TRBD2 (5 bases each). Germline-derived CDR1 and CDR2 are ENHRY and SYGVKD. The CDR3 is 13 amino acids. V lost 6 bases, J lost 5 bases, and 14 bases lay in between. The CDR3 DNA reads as TGTGCCATCAGGGATCGCAGGGACGACGAGCAGTACTTC. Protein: CAIRDRRDDEQYF.

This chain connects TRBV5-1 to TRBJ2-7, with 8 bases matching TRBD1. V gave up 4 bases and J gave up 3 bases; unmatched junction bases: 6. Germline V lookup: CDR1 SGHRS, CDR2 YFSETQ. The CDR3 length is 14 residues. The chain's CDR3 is CASSHGQGGYEQYF. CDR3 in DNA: TGCGCCAGCAGCCACGGACAGGGAGGCTACGAGCAGTACTTC.

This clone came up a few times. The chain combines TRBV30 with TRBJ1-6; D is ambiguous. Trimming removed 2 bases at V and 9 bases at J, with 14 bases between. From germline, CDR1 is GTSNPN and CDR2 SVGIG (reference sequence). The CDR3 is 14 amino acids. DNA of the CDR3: TGTGCCTGGAGTAACCAGGCCGGAGGTTCACCCCTCCACTTT. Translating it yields CAWSNQAGGSPLHF.

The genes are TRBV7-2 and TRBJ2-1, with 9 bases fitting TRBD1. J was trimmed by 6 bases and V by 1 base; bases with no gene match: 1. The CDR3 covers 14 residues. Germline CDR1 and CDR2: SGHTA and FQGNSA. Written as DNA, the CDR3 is TGTGCCAGCAGCTTAGGGGGACAGGGCAATGAGCAGTTCTTC. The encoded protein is CASSLGGQGNEQFF.

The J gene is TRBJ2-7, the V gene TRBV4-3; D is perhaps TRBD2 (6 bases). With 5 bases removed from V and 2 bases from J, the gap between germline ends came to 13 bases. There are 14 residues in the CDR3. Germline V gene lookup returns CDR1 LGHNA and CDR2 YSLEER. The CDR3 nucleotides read TGCGCCAGCAGCTCAGGACCGGGAGCCTACGAGCAGTACTTC. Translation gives CASSSGPGAYEQYF.

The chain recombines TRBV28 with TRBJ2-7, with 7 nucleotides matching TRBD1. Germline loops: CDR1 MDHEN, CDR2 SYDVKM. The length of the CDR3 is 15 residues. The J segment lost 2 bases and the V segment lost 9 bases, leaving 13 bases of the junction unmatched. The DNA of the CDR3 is TGTGCCAGTTCCGAGGGGACAGCCCTCCCCTACGAGCAGTACTTC. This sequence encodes CASSEGTALPYEQYF.

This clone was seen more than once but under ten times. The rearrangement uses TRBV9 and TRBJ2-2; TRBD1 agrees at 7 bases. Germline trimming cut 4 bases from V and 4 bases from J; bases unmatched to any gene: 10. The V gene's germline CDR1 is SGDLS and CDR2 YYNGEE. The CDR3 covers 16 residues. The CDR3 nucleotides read TGTGCCAGCAGCCAAGGCAGGGGGTCGGGCACCGGGGAGCTGTTTTTT. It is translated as CASSQGRGSGTGELFF.

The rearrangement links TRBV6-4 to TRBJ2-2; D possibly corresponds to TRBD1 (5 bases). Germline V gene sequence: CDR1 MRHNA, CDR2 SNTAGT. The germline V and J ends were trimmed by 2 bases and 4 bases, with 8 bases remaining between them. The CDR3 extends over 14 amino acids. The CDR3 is CASSDRQGTGELFF. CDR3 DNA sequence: TGTGCCAGCAGTGACAGGCAGGGCACCGGGGAGCTGTTTTTT.

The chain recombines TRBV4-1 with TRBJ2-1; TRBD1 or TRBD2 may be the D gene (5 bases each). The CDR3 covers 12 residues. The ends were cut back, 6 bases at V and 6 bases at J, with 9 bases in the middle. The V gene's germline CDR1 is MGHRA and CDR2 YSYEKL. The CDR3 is CASSERGNEQFF. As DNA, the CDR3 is TGCGCCAGCAGTGAGAGGGGCAATGAGCAGTTCTTC.

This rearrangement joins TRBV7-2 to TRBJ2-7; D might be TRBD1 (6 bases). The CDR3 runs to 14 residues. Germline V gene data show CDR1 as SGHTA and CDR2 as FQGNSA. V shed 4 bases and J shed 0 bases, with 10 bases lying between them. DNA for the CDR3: TGTGCCAGCAGCTCTAACAGGGTCTCCTACGAGCAGTACTTC. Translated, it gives CASSSNRVSYEQYF.

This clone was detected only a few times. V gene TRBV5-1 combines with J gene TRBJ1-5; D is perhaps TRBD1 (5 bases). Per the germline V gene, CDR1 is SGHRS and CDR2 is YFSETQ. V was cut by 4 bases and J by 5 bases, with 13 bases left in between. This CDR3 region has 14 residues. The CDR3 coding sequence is TGCGCCAGCAGCCCCGGTGCGGGGGATCAGCCCCAGCATTTT. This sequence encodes CASSPGAGDQPQHF.

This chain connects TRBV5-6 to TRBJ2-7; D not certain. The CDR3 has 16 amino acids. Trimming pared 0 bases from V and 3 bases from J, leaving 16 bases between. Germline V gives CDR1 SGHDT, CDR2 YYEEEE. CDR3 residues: CASSLGGGTYLYEQYF. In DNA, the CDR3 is TGTGCCAGCAGCTTGGGGGGTGGTACCTATCTCTACGAGCAGTACTTC.